The clone carrying this T cell receptor (beta chain) was observed once. Its antigen remains unknown. This sample was included in a study of Tregs in tolerant kidney transplant recipients. This table comes from immunoSEQ multiplex PCR, and its TCRdb copy is limited to in-frame clones, with some not included. Among 110,000 or so clones listed, approximately 90% were seen once. Study-wide findings and caveats: Biological reproducibility was not directly addressed in this study. The most relevant donor-specific Treg TCRbeta repertoire apparently came from expansion with activated donor B cells.

The CDR3 has 14 residues. CDR1 and CDR2 from the germline V gene are SGHTA and FQGNSA. V lost 3 bases to trimming and J lost 4 bases, with 10 bases between them. The sequencing input was CD4+ T cells from blood. This chain connects TRBV7-2 to TRBJ1-5; tentative D call: TRBD1 (5 bases). The TCR sequence derives from a human donor in good health. The CDR3 DNA reads TGTGCCAGCAGCTTGAGGGGATCAAATCAGCCCCAGCATTTT. It translates to CASSLRGSNQPQHF.